These T cell receptor beta chains were read from a single sample in a study of T cells in Graves' hyperthyroidism and ophthalmopathy. TCRdb redid the calling of the multiplex PCR reads with MiXCR, one entry per CDR3 protein. The sample yields a few hundred thousand distinct CDR3 sequences, around 13% seen once. The sequenced sample was blood. Receptor source: a young woman with Graves' hyperthyroidism. The CDR3 runs from the conserved cysteine through the conserved F or W. The D gene is left open where the match is weak. Expanded clones get a size class; other rows say once, few or many, or leave the size out.

CDR3aa,CDR3nt,v_gene,len,j_gene,d_gene,abundance
CASSYYPDLLALHF,TGTGCCAGCAGTTATTACCCCGACTTGTTGGCCCTCCACTTT,TRBV6-2/TRBV6-3,14,TRBJ1-6,-,few
CATSDVQTGLTGELFF,TGTGCCACCAGTGACGTCCAGACAGGGTTGACCGGGGAGCTGTTTTTT,TRBV24-1,16,TRBJ2-2,TRBD1,many
CASSLRSQELYGYTF,TGTGCCAGCAGTCTCCGGAGCCAGGAACTATATGGCTACACCTTC,TRBV6-1,15,TRBJ1-2,-,many
CAGMDGPTQYF,TGTGCCGGGATGGACGGTCCGACCCAGTACTTC,TRBV30,11,TRBJ2-5,-,many
CASRLGLAGGSYEQYF,TGTGCCAGCAGACTAGGACTAGCGGGAGGTTCCTACGAGCAGTACTTC,TRBV3-1,16,TRBJ2-7,TRBD2,many
CATSDHRDLLYNEQFF,TGTGCCACCAGTGATCACCGGGACCTACTCTACAATGAGCAGTTCTTC,TRBV24-1,16,TRBJ2-1,-,-
CASSSGYAGDTTSPSYEQYF,TGTGCCAGCAGTTCCGGCTATGCCGGGGACACGACCTCCCCCTCCTACGAGCAGTACTTC,TRBV12-3/TRBV12-4,20,TRBJ2-7,-,few
CASSPRQGVLYNEQFF,TGTGCCAGCAGTCCCCGACAGGGGGTACTCTACAATGAGCAGTTCTTC,TRBV28,16,TRBJ2-1,TRBD1,few
CASKAASYEQYF,TGTGCCAGCAAGGCTGCCTCCTACGAGCAGTACTTC,TRBV6-2/TRBV6-3,12,TRBJ2-7,-,many
CASLGSGNTIYF,TGTGCCAGCTTGGGGTCTGGAAACACCATATATTTT,TRBV6-1,12,TRBJ1-3,-,few
CASSPPGREPGNTIYF,TGTGCCAGCAGCCCACCTGGACGCGAGCCTGGAAACACCATATATTTT,TRBV5-8,16,TRBJ1-3,-,few
CASSLDKVAYGYTF,TGTGCCAGCAGCCTGGACAAGGTAGCCTATGGCTACACCTTC,TRBV5-4,14,TRBJ1-2,-,-
CASSPDPSNQPQHF,TGTGCCAGCAGCCCTGACCCTAGCAATCAGCCCCAGCATTTT,TRBV9,14,TRBJ1-5,-,few
CAWSETGEPWQQYF,TGTGCCTGGAGTGAGACGGGAGAACCCTGGCAGCAGTACTTC,TRBV30,14,TRBJ2-7,-,many
CATSDFWGEGGKETQYF,TGTGCCACCAGTGATTTCTGGGGAGAGGGCGGTAAAGAGACCCAGTACTTC,TRBV24-1,17,TRBJ2-5,-,many
CASSSDSHQIEAFF,TGTGCCAGCAGTTCGGACAGTCACCAGATTGAAGCTTTCTTT,TRBV2,14,TRBJ1-1,-,many
CASSQEEGGTGKGYTF,TGCGCCAGCAGCCAAGAGGAAGGGGGGACCGGGAAGGGCTACACCTTC,TRBV4-1,16,TRBJ1-2,-,many
CASSLVWVNTGELFF,TGTGCCAGCAGTTTAGTGTGGGTGAACACCGGGGAGCTGTTTTTT,TRBV27,15,TRBJ2-2,-,few
CSAPRTGWGYGYTF,TGCAGTGCTCCCCGGACAGGGTGGGGGTATGGCTACACCTTC,TRBV20-1,14,TRBJ1-2,TRBD1,many
CASSTTDSPLHF,TGTGCCAGCAGCACCACTGATTCACCCCTCCACTTT,TRBV6-1,12,TRBJ1-6,-,many
CASSPEDRLDTGELFF,TGTGCCAGCAGCCCCGAGGACAGGTTGGACACCGGGGAGCTGTTTTTT,TRBV7-9,16,TRBJ2-2,TRBD1,-
CAIGPLGMNTEAFF,TGTGCCATCGGGCCCCTCGGGATGAACACTGAAGCTTTCTTT,TRBV7-9,14,TRBJ1-1,-,many
CSALRTGGYAGELFF,TGCAGTGCCCTTCGGACAGGGGGCTACGCCGGGGAGCTGTTTTTT,TRBV20-1,15,TRBJ2-2,TRBD1,-
CATSDMTMSYGYTF,TGTGCCACCAGTGATATGACAATGAGCTATGGCTACACCTTC,TRBV24-1,14,TRBJ1-2,-,many
CASIWGGGLDYEQYF,TGTGCCAGCATCTGGGGTGGGGGACTAGACTACGAGCAGTACTTC,TRBV28,15,TRBJ2-7,TRBD2,many
CASTSGGQRGNTIYF,TGTGCCAGCACCTCGGGAGGACAGCGTGGAAACACCATATATTTT,TRBV7-6,15,TRBJ1-3,-,few
CASSLQGTSVYSYNEQFF,TGTGCCAGCAGCTTACAGGGGACTAGCGTATACTCCTACAATGAGCAGTTCTTC,TRBV7-2,18,TRBJ2-1,TRBD2,many
CASSRAPEQFF,TGTGCCAGCAGCCGGGCCCCTGAGCAGTTCTTC,TRBV3-1,11,TRBJ2-1,-,many
CASRQAVGAPVEQFF,TGTGCCAGCAGACAAGCGGTGGGGGCCCCTGTGGAGCAGTTCTTC,TRBV3-1,15,TRBJ2-1,-,-
CASSQDQLSTDTQYF,TGTGCCAGCAGCCAAGATCAGCTTAGCACAGATACGCAGTATTTT,TRBV3-1,15,TRBJ2-3,-,-